Described below is a single T cell receptor (beta chain) sequence and its context. Its antigen remains unidentified. This sample stems from a study of a mutant IDH1 vaccine in newly diagnosed glioma. Study summary: Scheduled for weeks 1, 3, 5, 7, 11, 15, 19 and 23, eight vaccinations were given to patients.

Findings of the study overall: Changes to the top peripheral T cell clonotypes appeared unrelated to pseudoprogression.

CDR3 length: 14 residues. V was clipped by 0 bases and J by 2 bases, with 8 bases between them. Germline assignment: CDR1 SGDLS and CDR2 YYNGEE. As for time point: week 5, during vaccination. The vaccine gave 300 ug of a 20-mer mutant IDH1 peptide subcutaneously per dose. Data came from immunoSEQ multiplex PCR; TCRdb stores just in-frame clones and leaves some out. The sample holds approximately 76,000 clones, 90% to 95% seen once. The clonotype was recovered from a woman in her 50s with glioma. The chain employs TRBV9 and TRBJ1-1; D might be TRBD1 (5 bases). The material was PBMCs, obtained from a glioma patient whose treatment included an IDH1 peptide vaccine. The CDR3 here is CASSVGRANTEAFF. Written as DNA, the CDR3 is TGTGCCAGCAGCGTAGGCAGGGCTAACACTGAAGCTTTCTTT.